This TCR beta chain originates from a study of cytomegalovirus exposure and HLA in healthy donors. The PCR made use of 60 Vbeta and 13 Jbeta primers. Original data processing: Unique TCR beta chains numbered approximately 80 million in a later analysis, with roughly 11 million shared. Profiled with immunoSEQ multiplex PCR; TCRdb holds only in-frame clones, not every one. That table gives V, J and clone size, and the DNA gave D and trimming. The sample has some 76,000 clones. Germline CDR1 is GTSNPN and CDR2 is SVGIG (reference sequence). This CDR3 is built from 11 residues. Losses at the gene ends were 0 bases for V and 10 bases for J; bases not matched to a gene: 0.

This sequence was found in a female donor in good health and CMV-seropositive. The rearrangement joins TRBV30 to TRBJ2-1, with TRBD2 identical over 7 bases. The sequencing input was PBMCs. The CDR3 spells CAWSVGGEQFF. The DNA for the CDR3 is TGTGCCTGGAGTGTGGGGGGGGAGCAGTTCTTC.